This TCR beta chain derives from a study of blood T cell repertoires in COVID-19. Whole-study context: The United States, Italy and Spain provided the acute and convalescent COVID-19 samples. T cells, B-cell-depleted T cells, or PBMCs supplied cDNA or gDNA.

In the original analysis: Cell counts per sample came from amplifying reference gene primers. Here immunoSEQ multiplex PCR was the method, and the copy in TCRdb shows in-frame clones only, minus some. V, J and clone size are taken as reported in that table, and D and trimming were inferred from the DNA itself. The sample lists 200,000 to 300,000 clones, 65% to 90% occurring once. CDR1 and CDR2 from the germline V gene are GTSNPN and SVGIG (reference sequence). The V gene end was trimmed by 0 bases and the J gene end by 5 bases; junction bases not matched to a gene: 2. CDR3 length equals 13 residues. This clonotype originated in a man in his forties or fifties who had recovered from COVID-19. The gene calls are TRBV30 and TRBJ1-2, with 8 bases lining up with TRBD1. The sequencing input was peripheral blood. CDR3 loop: CAWSVTGGYGYTF. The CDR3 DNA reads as TGTGCCTGGAGTGTCACAGGGGGGTATGGCTACACCTTC.